This T cell receptor (beta chain) was recorded in a study of T cells in women clearing cervical HPV infection. Study information: Case blood was drawn when the lesion was first found; control blood after infection became undetectable. Only a few women had HLA typing results available. Case blood was drawn a median about 23 weeks after lesion detection. General study findings and limits: Associations may precede or follow infection; HPV-specific or memory T cells were not isolated.

Here immunoSEQ multiplex PCR was the method, and the copy in TCRdb shows in-frame clones only, minus some. Listed are about 46,000 clones; 35% to 45% falls within the top ten. With respect to this clone: Antigen specificity is unknown. The CDR3 end falls 3 residues outside the read, so it is completed with the germline J gene.

V shed 5 bases and J shed 2 bases, with 10 bases lying between them. The CDR3 runs to 14 residues. Germline V CDR1 and CDR2: SGHVS, FNYEAQ. Sample: blood buffy coat. The sequence was collected from a woman between 18 and 69 years old with a cervical HPV16 infection that either progressed to CIN3+ or cleared (not recorded which). The rearrangement links TRBV7-6 to TRBJ1-5; D is possibly TRBD1 (6 bases). CDR3 residues: CASSPDSGNQPQHF. The sequenced part of the CDR3 DNA is TGTGCCAGCAGCCCGGACAGTGGCAATCAGCCC.